This T cell receptor beta chain was recorded in a study of T cell changes during pregnancy in multiple sclerosis. J lost 7 bases, V lost 4 bases, and 13 bases had no gene match. CDR1 MNHNS and CDR2 SASEGT come from the germline V gene. This CDR3 is built from 16 residues. The method was immunoSEQ multiplex PCR; TCRdb's version includes in-frame clones alone and lacks a portion of them. This table has approximately 74,000 clones, roughly 92% appearing once. The sequencing used peripheral blood, collected before pregnancy. The TCR comes from a female donor with multiple sclerosis, enrolled in a pregnancy study. The V call is TRBV6-1, the J call TRBJ2-1, with 7 bases that match TRBD1. The CDR3 DNA is TGTGCCAGCAGTGCCTACCGGGACAGCCTAAAAAATGAGCAGTTCTTC. It encodes CASSAYRDSLKNEQFF.